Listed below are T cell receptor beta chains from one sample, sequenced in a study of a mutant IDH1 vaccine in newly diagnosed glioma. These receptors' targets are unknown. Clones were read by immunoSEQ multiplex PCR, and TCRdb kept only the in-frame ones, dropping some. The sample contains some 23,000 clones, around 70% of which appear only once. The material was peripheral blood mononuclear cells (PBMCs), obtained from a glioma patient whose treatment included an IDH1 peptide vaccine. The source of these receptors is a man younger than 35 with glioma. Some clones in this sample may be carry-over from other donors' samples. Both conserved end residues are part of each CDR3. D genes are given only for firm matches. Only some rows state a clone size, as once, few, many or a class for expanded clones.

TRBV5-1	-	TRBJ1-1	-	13	CASSWGENTEAFF	TGCGCCAGCAGCTGGGGGGAGAACACTGAAGCTTTCTTT
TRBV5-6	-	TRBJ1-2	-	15	CASSLRGSMNYGYTF	TGTGCCAGCAGCTTGAGGGGTTCCATGAACTATGGCTACACCTTC
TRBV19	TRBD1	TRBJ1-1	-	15	CASSAGQGGDTEAFF	TGTGCCAGTAGTGCAGGACAGGGTGGGGACACTGAAGCTTTCTTT
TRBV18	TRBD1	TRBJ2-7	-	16	CASSPQRGQGAYEQYF	TGTGCCAGCTCACCGCAACGGGGACAGGGGGCCTACGAGCAGTACTTC
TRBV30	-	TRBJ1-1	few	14	CAWSVRALNTEAFF	TGTGCCTGGAGTGTAAGGGCGCTTAACACTGAAGCTTTCTTT
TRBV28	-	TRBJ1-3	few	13	CASSLSSKNTIYF	TGTGCCAGCAGTTTATCCTCCAAAAACACCATATATTTT
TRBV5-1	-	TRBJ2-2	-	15	CASSLWGDVGGELFF	TGCGCCAGCAGCTTGTGGGGGGACGTCGGCGGGGAGCTGTTTTTT
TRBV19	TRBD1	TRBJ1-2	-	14	CASSLQGLSYGYTF	TGTGCCAGTAGTCTACAGGGGCTGAGCTATGGCTACACCTTC
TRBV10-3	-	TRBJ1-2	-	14	CAISDGGGIYGYTF	TGTGCCATCAGTGATGGGGGGGGAATCTATGGCTACACCTTC
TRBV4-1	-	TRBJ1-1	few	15	CASSQDNSLNTEAFF	TGCGCCAGCAGCCAAGATAACAGCCTTAACACTGAAGCTTTCTTT
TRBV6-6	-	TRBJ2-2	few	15	CASSRSSWNTGELFF	TGTGCCAGCAGTCGGAGTAGCTGGAACACCGGGGAGCTGTTTTTT
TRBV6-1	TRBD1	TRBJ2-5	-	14	CASSERSRGETQYF	TGTGCCAGCAGTGAAAGGAGCAGGGGGGAGACCCAGTACTTC
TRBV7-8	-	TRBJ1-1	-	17	CASSPGRGKTLRTEAFF	TGTGCCAGCAGCCCGGGCCGAGGGAAGACATTGAGGACTGAAGCTTTCTTT
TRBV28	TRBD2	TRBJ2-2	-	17	CASSLELAGAPGGELFF	TGTGCCAGCAGTTTAGAACTAGCGGGAGCCCCGGGCGGGGAGCTGTTTTTT
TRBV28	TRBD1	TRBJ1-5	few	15	CASSLTQGSNQPQHF	TGTGCCAGCAGTTTAACACAGGGGAGCAATCAGCCCCAGCATTTT
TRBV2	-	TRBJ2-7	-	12	CASRAVIYEQYF	TGTGCCAGCAGGGCAGTTATCTACGAGCAGTACTTC
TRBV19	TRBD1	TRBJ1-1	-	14	CASSEDRQNTEAFF	TGTGCCAGTAGTGAGGACAGGCAGAACACTGAAGCTTTCTTT
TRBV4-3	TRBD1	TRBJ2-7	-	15	CASSQGTGGSYEQYF	TGCGCCAGCAGCCAAGGGACAGGGGGCTCCTACGAGCAGTACTTC
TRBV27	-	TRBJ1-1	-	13	CASSWNVNTEAFF	TGTGCCAGCAGTTGGAACGTCAACACTGAAGCTTTCTTT
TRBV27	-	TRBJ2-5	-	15	CASSFMPTLQGTQYF	TGTGCCAGCAGTTTTATGCCCACGCTACAAGGGACCCAGTACTTC
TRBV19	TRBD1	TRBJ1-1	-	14	CASRTGTANTEAFF	TGTGCCAGTAGGACCGGGACAGCGAACACTGAAGCTTTCTTT
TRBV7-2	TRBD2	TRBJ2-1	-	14	CASSLQRGGNEQFF	TGTGCCAGCAGCTTACAGCGGGGGGGGAATGAGCAGTTCTTC
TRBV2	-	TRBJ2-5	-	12	CASRQVQETQYF	TGTGCCAGCAGACAGGTCCAAGAGACCCAGTACTTC
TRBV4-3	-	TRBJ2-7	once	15	CASSQDRDTAYEQYF	TGCGCCAGCAGCCAAGATCGGGACACCGCCTACGAGCAGTACTTC
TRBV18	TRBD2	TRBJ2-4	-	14	CASTSLAGEGIQYF	TGTGCCAGCACCAGCCTAGCGGGAGAGGGCATTCAGTACTTC
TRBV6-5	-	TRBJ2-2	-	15	CATKGLGADTGELFF	TGTGCCACCAAGGGGTTAGGGGCGGACACCGGGGAGCTGTTTTTT
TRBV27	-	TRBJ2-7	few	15	CASSSRQATSYEQYF	TGTGCCAGCAGTTCCCGACAGGCTACCTCCTACGAGCAGTACTTC
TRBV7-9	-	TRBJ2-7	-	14	CASSFARVPYEQYF	TGTGCCAGCAGTTTCGCCAGGGTTCCCTACGAGCAGTACTTC
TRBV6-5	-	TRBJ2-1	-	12	CASSNRVNEQFF	TGTGCCAGCAGTAACCGCGTCAATGAGCAGTTCTTC
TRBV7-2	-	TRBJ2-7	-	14	CASSLGGASYEQYF	TGTGCCAGCAGCTTAGGGGGGGCATCCTACGAGCAGTACTTC
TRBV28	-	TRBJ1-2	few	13	CASRKDRIRGYTF	TGTGCCAGCAGGAAGGACCGTATTAGGGGCTACACCTTC